The rows below give T cell receptor beta chains drawn from one sample of a study of CD8+ T cells in alopecia areata. TCRdb's copy holds only in-frame clones and misses some; the assay was immunoSEQ multiplex PCR. Of more than 85,000 clones in the sample, about 45% are singletons; the top ten hold 0.79%. Sample: CD4+ T cells sorted from blood. These receptors were obtained from a human donor with alopecia areata. The CDR3 runs from the conserved cysteine through the conserved F or W. The order of the fields is clone size, D gene, V gene, J gene, CDR3 protein, CDR3 DNA. D genes are given only for firm matches. Clone size appears in some rows only: once, few, many, or a class for an expanded clone.

.	.	TRBV30	TRBJ2-2	CAWRAKAGGELFF	TGTGCCTGGAGAGCTAAAGCGGGCGGGGAGCTGTTTTTT
.	.	TRBV5-6	TRBJ2-7	CASSQNPGPYYEQYF	TGTGCCAGCAGCCAAAATCCAGGGCCATACTACGAGCAGTACTTC
.	.	TRBV6-6	TRBJ2-5	CASLRGEETQYF	TGTGCCAGCCTTAGGGGGGAGGAGACCCAGTACTTC
.	.	TRBV25-1	TRBJ2-3	CASGLGDTQYF	TGTGCCAGCGGTCTTGGAGATACGCAGTATTTT
.	.	TRBV5-1	TRBJ2-3	CASSPGVSTDTQYF	TGCGCCAGCAGCCCCGGGGTCAGCACAGATACGCAGTATTTT
few	TRBD1	TRBV29-1	TRBJ2-2	CSVTGGTGELFF	TGCAGCGTGACAGGGGGCACCGGGGAGCTGTTTTTT
.	.	TRBV27	TRBJ2-7	CASSPARRRHYEQYF	TGTGCCAGCAGTCCCGCCCGCAGGAGACACTACGAGCAGTACTTC
.	.	TRBV29-1	TRBJ2-6	CSVELAYGANVLTF	TGCAGCGTTGAACTGGCTTATGGGGCCAACGTCCTGACTTTC
.	.	TRBV5-1	TRBJ2-6	CASRGANVLTF	TGCGCCAGCAGAGGGGCCAACGTCCTGACTTTC
.	.	TRBV29-1	TRBJ2-1	CSSSYNEQFF	TGCAGCTCTTCCTACAATGAGCAGTTCTTC
.	TRBD1	TRBV14	TRBJ1-1	CASSPGTGSSAFF	TGTGCCAGCAGCCCCGGGACAGGGTCTTCGGCTTTCTTT
.	.	TRBV7-6	TRBJ2-5	CASSLTGKETQYF	TGTGCCAGCAGCTTGACAGGCAAAGAGACCCAGTACTTC